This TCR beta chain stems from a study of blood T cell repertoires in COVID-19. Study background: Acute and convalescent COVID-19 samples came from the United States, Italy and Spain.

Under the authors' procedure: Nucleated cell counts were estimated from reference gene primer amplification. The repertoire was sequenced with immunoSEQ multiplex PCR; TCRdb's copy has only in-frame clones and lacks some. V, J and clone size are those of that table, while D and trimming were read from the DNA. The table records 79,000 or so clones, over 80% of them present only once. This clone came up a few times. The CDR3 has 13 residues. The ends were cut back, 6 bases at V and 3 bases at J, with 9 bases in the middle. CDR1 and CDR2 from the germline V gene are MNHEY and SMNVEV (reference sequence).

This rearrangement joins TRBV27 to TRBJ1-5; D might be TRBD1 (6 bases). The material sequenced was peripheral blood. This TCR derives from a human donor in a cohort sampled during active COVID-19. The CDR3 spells CASSYRDNQPQHF. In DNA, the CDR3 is TGTGCCAGCAGCTACAGGGACAATCAGCCCCAGCATTTT.